This paragraph reports one TCR beta chain. Original analysis: It was from reference gene primer amplification that nucleated cell counts were estimated. Using immunoSEQ multiplex PCR, the repertoire was profiled, and TCRdb retains in-frame clones only, with some absent. The V and J calls and the clone size are those of that table, but D and trimming were determined from the DNA. Of around 41,000 clones in the sample, about four fifths were seen once. The sample is drawn from a study of blood T cell repertoires in COVID-19. Study-level information: Researchers got acute and convalescent COVID-19 samples from the United States, Italy and Spain. Sources were T cells, B-cell-depleted T cells, or PBMCs; the material itself was cDNA or gDNA.

Germline lookup yields CDR1 SGHAT and CDR2 FQNNGV. V was trimmed by 1 base and J by 1 base, leaving 7 bases between them. The length of the CDR3 is 15 residues. Specimen: peripheral blood. This rearrangement joins TRBV11-2 to TRBJ2-2, with D tentatively TRBD1 (5 bases). The receptor was derived from a woman of 80 years or more with acute or convalescent COVID-19. The CDR3 is CASSLAGRNTGELFF. As DNA, the CDR3 is TGTGCCAGCAGCTTAGCAGGGCGGAACACCGGGGAGCTGTTTTTT.